A single T cell receptor beta chain is shown here with its context. The target of this receptor is not known. Per-base quality was not reported, and no clone a single base away is much larger than it. This entry comes from a study of T-cell reconstitution after alpha-beta-depleted transplantation in children (dated by TCRdb to 2016 to 2017). At the level of the whole study: Using TCR repertoire profiling, the study followed T-cell immune reconstitution in a quantitative way in children after TCRalphabeta/CD19-depleted allogeneic hematopoietic cell transplantation.

Reading the germline V gene gives CDR1 LGHNA and CDR2 YSLEER. At the junction V is shortened by 0 bases and J by 4 bases, with 11 bases in between. Reading from cysteine to phenylalanine, the CDR3 counts 15 amino acids. Just CDR3 DNA is preserved here, 45 bases in frame from base 1. The library relied on PCR. Sequencing instrument: Illumina HiSeq 2500. TCR libraries were prepared with molecular barcoding, using unique molecular identifiers to normalize TCRbeta repertoire quantification. The public reads were reprocessed in TCRdb via fastp at Q25 and MiXCR, keeping in-frame beta chains. Each CDR3 protein gets just one entry, which takes the most common genes and DNA from the rows behind it. The sample has roughly 500,000 distinct CDR3 sequences on record, about 31% of them singletons. The top ten constitute 2.4% of the sample.

The specimen was PBMCs from the stem cell graft donor, collected from the stem cell graft. This TCR was sampled from a human donor who donated a stem cell graft to a child with aplastic anemia. This receptor chain uses TRBV4-3 and TRBJ2-3; the D gene could be TRBD1 or TRBD2, each one agreeing over 5 bases. The encoded CDR3 is CASSQEIRGADTQYF. The DNA sequence reads TGCGCCAGCAGCCAAGAAATTAGGGGAGCAGATACGCAGTATTTT.